This entry describes one TCR beta chain. Original processing notes: By means of reference gene primer amplification, nucleated cell counts were estimated. Measured with immunoSEQ multiplex PCR; TCRdb has only the in-frame clones, and not every one. V and J calls and clone size are those listed in that table; D and trimming were worked out from the DNA. Here the sample spans 130,000 to 150,000 clones, roughly 76% being singletons. This sample is drawn from a study of blood T cell repertoires in COVID-19. Overall study context: The United States, Italy and Spain were the sources of the acute and convalescent COVID-19 samples. Sources were T cells, B-cell-depleted T cells, or PBMCs; the material itself was cDNA or gDNA.

The ends were cut back, 0 bases at V and 5 bases at J, with 14 bases in the middle. CDR3 size: 15 residues. Germline CDR1 and CDR2: SGDLS and YYNGEE. J is TRBJ1-1 and V is TRBV9, with a possible D match to TRBD1 (6 bases). The sequence derives from a human donor with acute or convalescent COVID-19. The donor label of this sample is uncertain. Sample: peripheral blood. The CDR3 nucleotides read TGTGCCAGCAGCGTAGAGGCAGGGGTGGAGACTGAAGCTTTCTTT. It yields the protein CASSVEAGVETEAFF.